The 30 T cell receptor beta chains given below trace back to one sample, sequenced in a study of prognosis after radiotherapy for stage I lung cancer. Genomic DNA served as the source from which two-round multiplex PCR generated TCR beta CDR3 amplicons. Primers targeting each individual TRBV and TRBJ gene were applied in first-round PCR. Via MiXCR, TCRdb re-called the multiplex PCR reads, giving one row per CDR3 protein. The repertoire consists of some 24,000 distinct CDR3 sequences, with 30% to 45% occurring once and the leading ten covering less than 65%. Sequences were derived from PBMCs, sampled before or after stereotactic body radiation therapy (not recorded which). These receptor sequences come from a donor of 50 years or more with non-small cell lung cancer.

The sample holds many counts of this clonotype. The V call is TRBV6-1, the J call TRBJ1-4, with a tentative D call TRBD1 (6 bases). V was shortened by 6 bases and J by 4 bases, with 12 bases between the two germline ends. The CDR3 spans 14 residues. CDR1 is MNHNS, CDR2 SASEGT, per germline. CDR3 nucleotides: TGTGCCAGCAGAGAGGGACAACATAATGAAAAACTGTTTTTT. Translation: CASREGQHNEKLFF.

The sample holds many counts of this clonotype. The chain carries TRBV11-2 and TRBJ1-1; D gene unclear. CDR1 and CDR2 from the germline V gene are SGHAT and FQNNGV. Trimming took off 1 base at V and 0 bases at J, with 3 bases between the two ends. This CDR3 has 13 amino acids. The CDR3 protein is CASSLGLNTEAFF. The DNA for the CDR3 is TGTGCCAGCAGCTTAGGTCTGAACACTGAAGCTTTCTTT.

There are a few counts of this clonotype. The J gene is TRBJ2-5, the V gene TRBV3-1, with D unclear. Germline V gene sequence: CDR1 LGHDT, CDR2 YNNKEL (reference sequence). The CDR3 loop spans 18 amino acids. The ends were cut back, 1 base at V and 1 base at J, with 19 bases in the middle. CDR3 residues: CASSQGTTIVGGQETQYF. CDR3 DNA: TGTGCCAGCAGCCAAGGCACCACCATCGTCGGTGGCCAAGAGACCCAGTACTTC.

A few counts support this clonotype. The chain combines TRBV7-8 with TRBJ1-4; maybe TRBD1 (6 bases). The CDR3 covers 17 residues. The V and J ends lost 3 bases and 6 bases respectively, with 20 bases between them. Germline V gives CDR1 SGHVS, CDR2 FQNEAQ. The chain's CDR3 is CASSLGQMGPRHEKLFF. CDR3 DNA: TGTGCCAGCAGCTTGGGACAAATGGGACCGAGACATGAAAAACTGTTTTTT.

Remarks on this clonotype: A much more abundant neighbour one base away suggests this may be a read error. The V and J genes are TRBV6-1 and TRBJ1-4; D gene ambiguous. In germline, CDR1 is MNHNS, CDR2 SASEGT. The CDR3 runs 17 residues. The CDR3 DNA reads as TGTGCCAGCAGGGCCTACGGTGATATCCCAACTAATGAAAGACTGTTTTTT. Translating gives CASRAYGDIPTNERLFF.

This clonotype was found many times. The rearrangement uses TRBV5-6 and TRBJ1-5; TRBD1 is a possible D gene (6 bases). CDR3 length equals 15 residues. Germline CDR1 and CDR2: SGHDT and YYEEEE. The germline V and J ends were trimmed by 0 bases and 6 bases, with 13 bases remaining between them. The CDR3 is CASSLGQEGIQPQHF. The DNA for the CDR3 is TGTGCCAGCAGCTTGGGACAGGAGGGAATTCAGCCCCAGCATTTT. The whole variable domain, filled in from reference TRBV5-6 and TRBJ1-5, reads DAGVTQSPTHLIKTRGQQVTLRCSPKSGHDTVSWYQQALGQGPQFIFQYYEEEERQRGNFPDRFSGHQFPNYSSELNVNALLLGDSALYLCASSLGQEGIQPQHFGDGTRLSIL.

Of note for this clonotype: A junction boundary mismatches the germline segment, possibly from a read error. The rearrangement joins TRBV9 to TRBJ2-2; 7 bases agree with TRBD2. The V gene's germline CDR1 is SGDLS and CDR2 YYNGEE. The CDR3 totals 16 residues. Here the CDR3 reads CDSSRRTSVRAGELFF. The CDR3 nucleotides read TGTGACAGCAGCCGACGTACTAGCGTGAGGGCCGGGGAGCTGTTTTTT.

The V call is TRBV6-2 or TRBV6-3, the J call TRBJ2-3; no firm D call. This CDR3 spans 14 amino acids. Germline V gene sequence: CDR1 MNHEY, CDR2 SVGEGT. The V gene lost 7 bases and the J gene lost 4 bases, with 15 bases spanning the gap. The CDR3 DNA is TGTGCCAGCAAGGACCCGAAAGTCGCAGATACGCAGTATTTT. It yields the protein CASKDPKVADTQYF.

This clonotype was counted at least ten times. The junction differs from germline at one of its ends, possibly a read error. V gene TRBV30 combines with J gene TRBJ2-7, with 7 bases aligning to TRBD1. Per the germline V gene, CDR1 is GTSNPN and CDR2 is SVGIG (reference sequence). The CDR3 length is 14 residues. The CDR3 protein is CAWMSRGQSYVQYF. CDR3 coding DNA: TGTGCCTGGATGTCACGGGGACAGTCCTACGTGCAGTACTTC.

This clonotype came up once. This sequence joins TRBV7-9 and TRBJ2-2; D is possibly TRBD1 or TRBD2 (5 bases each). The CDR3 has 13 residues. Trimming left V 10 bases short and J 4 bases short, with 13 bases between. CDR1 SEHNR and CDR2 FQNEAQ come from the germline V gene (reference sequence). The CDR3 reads CATGGWRTGELFF. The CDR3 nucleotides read TGTGCCACTGGGGGATGGCGCACCGGGGAGCTGTTTTTT.

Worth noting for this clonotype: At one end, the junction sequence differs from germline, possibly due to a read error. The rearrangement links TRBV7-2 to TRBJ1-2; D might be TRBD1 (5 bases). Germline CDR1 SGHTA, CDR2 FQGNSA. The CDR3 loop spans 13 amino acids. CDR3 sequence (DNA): TGTGCCAGCAGCACGTGGGGCGCATACGGCTACGCCTTC. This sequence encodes CASSTWGAYGYAF.

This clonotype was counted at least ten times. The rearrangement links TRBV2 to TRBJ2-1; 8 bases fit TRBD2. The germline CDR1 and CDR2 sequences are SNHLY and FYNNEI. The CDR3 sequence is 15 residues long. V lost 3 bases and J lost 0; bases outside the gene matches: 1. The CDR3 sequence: CASSESGSSYNEQFF. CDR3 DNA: TGTGCCAGCAGTGAGAGCGGGAGCTCCTACAATGAGCAGTTCTTC.

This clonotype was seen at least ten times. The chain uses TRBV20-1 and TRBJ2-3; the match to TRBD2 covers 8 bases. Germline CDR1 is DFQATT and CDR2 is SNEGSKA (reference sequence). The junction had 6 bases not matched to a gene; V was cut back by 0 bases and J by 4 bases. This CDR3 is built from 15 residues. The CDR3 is CSARDPGGPPDTQYF. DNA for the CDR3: TGCAGTGCTAGAGATCCGGGAGGGCCCCCAGATACGCAGTATTTT.

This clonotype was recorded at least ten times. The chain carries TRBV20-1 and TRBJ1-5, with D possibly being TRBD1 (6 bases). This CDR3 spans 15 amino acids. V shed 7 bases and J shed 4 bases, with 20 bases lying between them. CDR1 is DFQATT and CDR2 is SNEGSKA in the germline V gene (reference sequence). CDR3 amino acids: CSVRTQGRGNQPQHF. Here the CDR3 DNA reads TGCAGTGTAAGAACTCAGGGGAGGGGGAATCAGCCCCAGCATTTT.

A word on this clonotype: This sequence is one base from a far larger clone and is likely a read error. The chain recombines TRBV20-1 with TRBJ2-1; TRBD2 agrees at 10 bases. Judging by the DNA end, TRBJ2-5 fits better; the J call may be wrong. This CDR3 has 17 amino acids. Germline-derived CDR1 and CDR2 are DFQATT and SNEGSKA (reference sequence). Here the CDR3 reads CSASGGSGRLAGETQYF. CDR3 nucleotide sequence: TGCAGTGCTAGCGGTGGTAGCGGGAGGCTCGCGGGGGAGACCCAGTACTTC.

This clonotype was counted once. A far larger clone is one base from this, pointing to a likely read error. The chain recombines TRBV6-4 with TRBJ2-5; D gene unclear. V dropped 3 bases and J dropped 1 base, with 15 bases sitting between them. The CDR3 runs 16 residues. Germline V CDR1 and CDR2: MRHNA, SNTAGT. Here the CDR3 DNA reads TGTGCCAGCAGTGAAGACCTCCGGTGGGTCCAAGAGACCCAGTACTTC. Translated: CASSEDLRWVQETQYF.

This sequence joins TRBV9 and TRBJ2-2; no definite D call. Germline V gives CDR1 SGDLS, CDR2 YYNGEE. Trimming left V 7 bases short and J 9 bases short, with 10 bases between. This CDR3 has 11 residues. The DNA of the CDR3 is TGTGCCAGCCAGAACACTTGGGAGCTGTTTTTT. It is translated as CASQNTWELFF.

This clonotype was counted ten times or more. The CDR3 is CASSSFPPSGSIAGELFF. CDR3 coding DNA: TGCGCCAGCAGCTCTTTTCCCCCTAGCGGGAGCATAGCCGGGGAGCTGTTTTTT. The chain uses TRBV5-1 and TRBJ2-2; the match to TRBD2 covers 10 bases. V lost 3 bases and J lost 6; bases outside the gene matches: 14. Germline CDR1 is SGHRS and CDR2 is YFSETQ. The CDR3 consists of 18 residues.

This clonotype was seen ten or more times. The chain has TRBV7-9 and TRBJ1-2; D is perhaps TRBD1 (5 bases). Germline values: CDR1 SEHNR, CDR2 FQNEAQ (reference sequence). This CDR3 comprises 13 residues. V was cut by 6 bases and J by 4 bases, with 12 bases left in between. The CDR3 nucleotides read TGTGCCAGCAGGGGGACGGAGTTCTATGGCTACACCTTC. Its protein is CASRGTEFYGYTF.

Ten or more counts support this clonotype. The CDR3 loop is CASSLEGHGNTIYF. DNA of the CDR3: TGCGCCAGCAGCTTGGAAGGGCATGGAAACACCATATATTTT. V and J are TRBV5-1 and TRBJ1-3; D ambiguous. CDR1 and CDR2 from the germline V gene are SGHRS and YFSETQ. CDR3 length: 14 residues. Trimming stripped 0 bases from V and 3 bases from J, with 7 bases between.

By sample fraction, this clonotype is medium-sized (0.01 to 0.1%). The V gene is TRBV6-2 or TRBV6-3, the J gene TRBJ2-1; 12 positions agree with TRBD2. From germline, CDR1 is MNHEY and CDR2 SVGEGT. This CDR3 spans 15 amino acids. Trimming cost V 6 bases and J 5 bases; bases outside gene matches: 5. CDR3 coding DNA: TGTGCCAGCAGCCCGGGACTAGCGGGTAACAATGAGCAGTTCTTC. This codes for CASSPGLAGNNEQFF.

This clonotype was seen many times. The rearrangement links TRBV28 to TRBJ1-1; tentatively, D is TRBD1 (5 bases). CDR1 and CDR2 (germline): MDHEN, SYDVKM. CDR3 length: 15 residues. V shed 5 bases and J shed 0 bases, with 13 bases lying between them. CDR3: CASSVYRIMNTEAFF. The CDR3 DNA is TGTGCCAGCAGTGTCTACAGGATTATGAACACTGAAGCTTTCTTT. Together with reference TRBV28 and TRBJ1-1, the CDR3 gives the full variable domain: DVKVTQSSRYLVKRTGEKVFLECVQDMDHENMFWYRQDPGLGLRLIYFSYDVKMKEKGDIPEGYSVSREKKERFSLILESASTNQTSMYLCASSVYRIMNTEAFFGQGTRLTVV.

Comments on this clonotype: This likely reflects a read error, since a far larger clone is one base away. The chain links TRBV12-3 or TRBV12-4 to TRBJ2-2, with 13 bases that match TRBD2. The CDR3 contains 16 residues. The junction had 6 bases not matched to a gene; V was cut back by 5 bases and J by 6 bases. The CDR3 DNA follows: TGTGCCAGCAGTCTACTAGCGGGAGGGCCTTCCGGGGAGCTGTTTTTT. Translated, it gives CASSLLAGGPSGELFF.

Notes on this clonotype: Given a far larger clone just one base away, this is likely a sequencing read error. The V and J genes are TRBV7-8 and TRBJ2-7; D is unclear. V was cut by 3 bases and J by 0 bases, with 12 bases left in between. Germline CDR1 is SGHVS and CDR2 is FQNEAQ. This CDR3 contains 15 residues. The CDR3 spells CASSFGAEPSYEQYF. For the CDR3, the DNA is TGTGCCAGCAGCTTCGGCGCGGAACCCTCCTACGAGCAGTACTTC.

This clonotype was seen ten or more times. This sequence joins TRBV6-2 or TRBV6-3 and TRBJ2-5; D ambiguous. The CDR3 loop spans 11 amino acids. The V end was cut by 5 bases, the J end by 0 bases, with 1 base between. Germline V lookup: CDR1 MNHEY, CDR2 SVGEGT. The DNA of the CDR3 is TGTGCCAGCAGTCACCAAGAGACCCAGTACTTC. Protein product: CASSHQETQYF.

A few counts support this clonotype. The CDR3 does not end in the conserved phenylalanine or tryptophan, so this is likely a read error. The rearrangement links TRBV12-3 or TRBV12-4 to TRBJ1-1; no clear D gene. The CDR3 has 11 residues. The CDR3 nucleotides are TGCGCCAGCAGTTTGAGCGAAGGAGCTTTCCTT. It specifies CASSLSEGAFL.

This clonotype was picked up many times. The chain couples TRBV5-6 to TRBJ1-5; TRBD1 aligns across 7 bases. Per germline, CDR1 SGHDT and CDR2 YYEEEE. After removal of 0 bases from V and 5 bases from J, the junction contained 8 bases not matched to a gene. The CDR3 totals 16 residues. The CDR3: CASSLALQGWDQPQHF. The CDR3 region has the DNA TGTGCCAGCAGCTTGGCTTTACAGGGGTGGGATCAGCCCCAGCATTTT.

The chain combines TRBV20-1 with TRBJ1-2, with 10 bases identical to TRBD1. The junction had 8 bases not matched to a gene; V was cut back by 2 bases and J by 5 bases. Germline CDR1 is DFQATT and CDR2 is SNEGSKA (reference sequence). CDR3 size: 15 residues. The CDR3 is CSARTGTGVTYGYTF. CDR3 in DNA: TGCAGTGCTAGAACCGGGACAGGGGTAACATATGGCTACACCTTC.

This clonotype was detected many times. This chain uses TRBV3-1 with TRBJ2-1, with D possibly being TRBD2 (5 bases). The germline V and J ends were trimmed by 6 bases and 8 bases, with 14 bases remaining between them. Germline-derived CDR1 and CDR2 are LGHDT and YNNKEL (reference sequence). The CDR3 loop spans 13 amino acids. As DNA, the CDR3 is TGTGCCAGCAGACCTACTAGTTTCCATGAGCAGTTCTTC. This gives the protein CASRPTSFHEQFF.

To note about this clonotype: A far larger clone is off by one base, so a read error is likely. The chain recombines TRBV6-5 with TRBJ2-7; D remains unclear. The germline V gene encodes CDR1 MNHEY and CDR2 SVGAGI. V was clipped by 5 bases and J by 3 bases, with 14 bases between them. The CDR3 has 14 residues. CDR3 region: CASSHEYRVYEQYF. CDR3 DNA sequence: TGTGCCAGCAGTCACGAGTACCGTGTCTACGAGCAGTACTTC.